The rows below give T cell receptor beta chains drawn from one sample of a study of radiotherapy plus CTLA-4 blockade in lung cancer. TCRdb keeps only in-frame clones here, not all; method: immunoSEQ multiplex PCR. The sample consists of tens of thousands of clones, under 75% of them appearing once. The sequencing used peripheral blood, collected from a patient treated with radiotherapy plus ipilimumab. The receptors stem from a human donor with non-small cell lung cancer whose response to radiotherapy plus ipilimumab could not be evaluated. Both conserved end residues are part of each CDR3. D genes are given only for firm matches. Only part of the rows carry a size: once, few, many, or a class if the clone is expanded.

CVSSSRGTGELFF	TGTGTCAGCAGCTCCAGGGGGACCGGGGAGCTGTTTTTT	TRBV11-3	TRBJ2-2	-	TRBD1
CAWSEDRGGKKLFF	TGTGCCTGGAGTGAGGACAGGGGAGGGAAAAAACTGTTTTTT	TRBV30	TRBJ1-4	-	TRBD1
CASSLPQGAGEKLFF	TGTGCCAGTAGTCTACCACAGGGGGCTGGTGAAAAACTGTTTTTT	TRBV19	TRBJ1-4	few	TRBD1
CASSLGPQAANYGYTF	TGTGCCAGCAGCTTAGGCCCTCAGGCCGCTAACTATGGCTACACCTTC	TRBV7-3	TRBJ1-2	-	-
CSVVPSGRTYNEQFF	TGCAGCGTTGTCCCTAGCGGGAGGACCTACAATGAGCAGTTCTTC	TRBV29-1	TRBJ2-1	-	TRBD2
CAIKREPNTGELFF	TGTGCCATCAAGCGGGAACCCAACACCGGGGAGCTGTTTTTT	TRBV10-3	TRBJ2-2	few	TRBD2
CAWNRDRQETQYF	TGTGCCTGGAACCGGGACAGACAAGAGACCCAGTACTTC	TRBV30	TRBJ2-5	-	TRBD1
CASSLSEGQPQHF	TGTGCCAGCAGTTTATCGGAGGGCCAGCCCCAGCATTTT	TRBV27	TRBJ1-5	-	-
CASSLAAGGFYGYTF	TGTGCCAGCAGCTTAGCGGCAGGGGGGTTCTATGGCTACACCTTC	TRBV13	TRBJ1-2	-	TRBD1
CASSVTFQAGIQYF	TGTGCCAGCAGCGTTACATTTCAGGCGGGCATTCAGTACTTC	TRBV11-3	TRBJ2-4	-	-
CATGQATNEQYF	TGCGCCACAGGACAGGCGACAAACGAGCAGTACTTC	TRBV10-2	TRBJ2-7	-	TRBD1
CASSRGTGDGYTF	TGCGCCAGCAGCCGAGGGACAGGGGATGGCTACACCTTC	TRBV4-1	TRBJ1-2	-	TRBD1
CASRPTGLRETQYF	TGTGCCAGCAGACCAACCGGACTCCGGGAGACCCAGTACTTC	TRBV6-5	TRBJ2-5	-	-
CASSPRTGGKQETQYF	TGTGCCAGCAGCCCCCGGACAGGGGGCAAGCAAGAGACCCAGTACTTC	TRBV7-8	TRBJ2-5	-	TRBD1
CATHLRGQEAYEQYF	TGTGCCACCCACCTCAGGGGACAGGAAGCCTACGAGCAGTACTTC	TRBV19	TRBJ2-7	-	TRBD1
CASSRDSGNYGYTF	TGTGCCAGCAGCCGGGACAGCGGAAACTATGGCTACACCTTC	TRBV6-6	TRBJ1-2	-	TRBD1
CASSLASTRGTEAFF	TGCGCCAGCAGCTTGGCCTCGACCCGAGGCACTGAAGCTTTCTTT	TRBV5-1	TRBJ1-1	-	-
CASSSQRQQYF	TGTGCCAGCAGTTCCCAGAGGCAACAGTACTTC	TRBV28	TRBJ2-7	-	-
CASSYGLQGDTDTQYF	TGTGCCAGCAGTTATGGTCTACAGGGGGACACAGATACGCAGTATTTT	TRBV6-6	TRBJ2-3	-	TRBD1
CASSPWARRGETQYF	TGTGCCAGCAGCCCCTGGGCTAGGCGGGGGGAGACCCAGTACTTC	TRBV6-6	TRBJ2-5	once	TRBD2
CASTPEVGLTDTQYF	TGTGCCAGTACCCCCGAGGTCGGACTCACAGATACGCAGTATTTT	TRBV19	TRBJ2-3	few	-
CAWSVKIGLEGNTEAFF	TGTGCCTGGAGTGTAAAAATTGGGCTAGAGGGGAACACTGAAGCTTTCTTT	TRBV30	TRBJ1-1	few	-
CAWSVQVGFGVAYEQYF	TGTGCCTGGAGTGTACAGGTTGGATTTGGGGTCGCCTACGAGCAGTACTTC	TRBV30	TRBJ2-7	-	-
CASSPQADYEQYF	TGTGCCAGCTCACCTCAAGCCGATTACGAGCAGTACTTC	TRBV18	TRBJ2-7	few	-